This TCR beta chain comes out of a study of read filtering for tumor transcriptome and immune sequencing. Study overall: Whole-transcriptome libraries were prepared after DNase treatment.

In this sample, this clonotype turned up many times. Its antigen is undetermined. This library used around 400 ng RNA and molecular barcoded adaptors spanning alpha/delta and beta/gamma chains. TCRdb processed the reads anew with MiXCR; each CDR3 protein has one entry. The sample has about 38,000 distinct CDR3 sequences; 14% are singletons. Study results and limitations: IR-seq and RNA-seq agreed better without single-read clonotypes.

CDR3 length: 12 amino acids. Germline V gene data show CDR1 as LGHNT and CDR2 as FRNRAP. V lost 5 bases and J 3 bases, leaving 4 bases between the germline ends. Input material: a population of CD138-negative cells sorted from bone marrow. The source of this sequence is a donor at least 40 years old with multiple myeloma. The chain joins TRBV12-5 to TRBJ2-2; no clear D. In nucleotides, the CDR3 is TGTGCTAGTGGTATTCACACCGGGGAGCTGTTTTTT. Translation gives CASGIHTGELFF.